These 17 T cell receptor beta chains were sequenced from one sample in a study of cytomegalovirus exposure and HLA in healthy donors. Primers for the PCR totalled 60 Vbeta and 13 Jbeta. Using immunoSEQ multiplex PCR, the repertoire was profiled, and TCRdb retains in-frame clones only, with some absent. The data hold over 150,000 clones, with 60% to 85% observed a single time. Sequencing was performed on PBMCs. These receptors were collected from a young woman in good health and CMV-seronegative.

The chain carries TRBV10-2 and TRBJ1-6, with a weak D call TRBD1 (6 bases). This CDR3 has 15 residues. Per the germline V gene, CDR1 is WSHSY and CDR2 is SAAADI. Trimming took off 8 bases at V and 1 base at J, with 12 bases between the two ends. CDR3: CASHGGQSYNSPLHF. The DNA for the CDR3 is TGCGCCAGCCACGGGGGGCAGTCCTATAATTCACCCCTCCACTTT.

The J gene is TRBJ2-7, the V gene TRBV6-5; a possible D gene is TRBD2 (5 bases). Germline-derived CDR1 and CDR2 are MNHEY and SVGAGI. V was shortened by 2 bases and J by 7 bases, with 9 bases between the two germline ends. This CDR3 comprises 12 residues. CDR3 bases: TGTGCCAGCAGTTACACCTCGGGGGAGCAGTACTTC. It yields the protein CASSYTSGEQYF.

This rearrangement joins TRBV4-3 to TRBJ2-2; TRBD1 matches at 8 bases. The germline CDR1 and CDR2 sequences are LGHNA and YSLEER. This CDR3 has 18 amino acids. V lost 0 bases to trimming and J lost 2 bases; unmatched junction nucleotides: 8. The CDR3 loop is CASSQDGPGQGNTGELFF. Here the CDR3 DNA reads TGCGCCAGCAGCCAAGATGGCCCCGGACAGGGAAACACCGGGGAGCTGTTTTTT.

V gene TRBV11-2 combines with J gene TRBJ2-7; D is possibly TRBD2 (7 bases). Germline V gene sequence: CDR1 SGHAT, CDR2 FQNNGV. The V end lost 4 bases, the J end lost 4 bases, and 17 bases lay between the germline ends. This CDR3 spans 15 amino acids. The CDR3 loop is CASSSWSGRGYEQYF. CDR3 bases: TGTGCCAGCAGCTCCTGGTCGGGGAGGGGGTACGAGCAGTACTTC. Complete variable domain (other parts from reference TRBV11-2 and TRBJ2-7): EAGVAQSPRYKIIEKRQSVAFWCNPISGHATLYWYQQILGQGPKLLIQFQNNGVVDDSQLPKDRFSAERLKGVDSTLKIQPAKLEDSAVYLCASSSWSGRGYEQYFGPGTRLTVT.

The rearrangement joins TRBV15 to TRBJ2-5; 9 bases map to TRBD2. CDR3 length: 15 amino acids. In germline, CDR1 is LNHNV, CDR2 YYDKDF (reference sequence). J gave up 1 base and V 3 bases, and 3 bases lay outside the gene matches. The CDR3 bases are TGTGCCACCAGCAGTCTAGCGGGAAGCCAAGAGACCCAGTACTTC. It specifies CATSSLAGSQETQYF.

The V call is TRBV19, the J call TRBJ1-5; TRBD1 is a possible D gene (6 bases). CDR1 and CDR2 (germline): LNHDA, SQIVND (reference sequence). V was shortened by 1 base and J by 3 bases, with 7 bases between the two germline ends. This CDR3 is built from 14 residues. Written as DNA, the CDR3 is TGTGCCAGTAGTATAGGACAGGCCAATCAGCCCCAGCATTTT. Protein sequence: CASSIGQANQPQHF.

The chain links TRBV5-1 to TRBJ2-5; the D gene is possibly TRBD2 (6 bases). The V gene's germline CDR1 is SGHRS and CDR2 YFSETQ. The CDR3 spans 17 residues. V was shortened by 0 bases and J by 4 bases, with 19 bases between the two germline ends. Written as DNA, the CDR3 is TGCGCCAGCAGCTTGGGGACCTCAGCGGGTTGGGGAGAGACCCAGTACTTC. Protein: CASSLGTSAGWGETQYF.

This clone was seen a few times. This chain links TRBV30 with TRBJ1-4; D call uncertain. The CDR3 contains 15 residues. Per the germline V gene, CDR1 is GTSNPN and CDR2 is SVGIG (reference sequence). Trimming cost V 3 bases and J 5 bases, with 16 bases left between them. For the CDR3, the DNA is TGTGCCTGGAGAGACCCGCGAGGGAGGAATGAAAAACTGTTTTTT. Translation gives CAWRDPRGRNEKLFF.

The rearrangement joins TRBV27 to TRBJ1-5, with D possibly matching TRBD1 (6 bases). The CDR3 extends over 14 amino acids. Germline assignment: CDR1 MNHEY and CDR2 SMNVEV (reference sequence). The V and J ends lost 2 bases and 6 bases respectively, with 11 bases between them. CDR3 DNA sequence: TGTGCCAGCAGTTTAGGGGGAGGGGGTCAGCCCCAGCATTTT. Translating gives CASSLGGGGQPQHF.

The genes are TRBV7-9 and TRBJ2-1, with D possibly being TRBD2 (6 bases). This CDR3 comprises 15 residues. Germline loops: CDR1 SEHNR, CDR2 FQNEAQ (reference sequence). Between the trimmed V and J ends, which lost 2 bases and 0 bases, there was a span of 8 bases. The CDR3 coding sequence is TGTGCCAGCAGCTTACGGGAGAGCTCCTACAATGAGCAGTTCTTC. Encoded protein: CASSLRESSYNEQFF.

The gene calls are TRBV6-5 and TRBJ1-2; tentative D call: TRBD1 (5 bases). This CDR3 comprises 13 residues. The V end lost 0 bases, the J end lost 8 bases, and 10 bases lay between the germline ends. The germline V gene encodes CDR1 MNHEY and CDR2 SVGAGI. This CDR3 reads CASSYSPGSGYTF. The CDR3 DNA is TGTGCCAGCAGTTACTCCCCAGGGTCCGGCTACACCTTC.

V is TRBV19 and J is TRBJ1-2; tentative D call: TRBD1 (5 bases). The CDR3 sequence is 15 residues long. With 4 bases removed from V and 5 bases from J, the gap between germline ends came to 17 bases. The V gene's germline CDR1 is LNHDA and CDR2 SQIVND (reference sequence). The CDR3 spells CASSTQRQSVYGYTF. In DNA, the CDR3 is TGTGCCAGTAGTACACAGAGACAGAGTGTTTATGGCTACACCTTC.

This clone has just a few counts. Written as DNA, the CDR3 is TGTGCCAGCAGCTTAGGGTCTTTGGGGACAGGGGCTGAAAAACTGTTTTTT. It translates to CASSLGSLGTGAEKLFF. V usage is TRBV7-2 and J usage is TRBJ1-4, with TRBD1 identical over 10 bases. Germline V gene lookup returns CDR1 SGHTA and CDR2 FQGNSA. V dropped 1 base and J dropped 7; count of bases not matched to a gene: 9. This CDR3 is 17 amino acids long.

The chain couples TRBV19 to TRBJ2-5; 7 bases map to TRBD2. This CDR3 spans 15 amino acids. Germline V gene sequence: CDR1 LNHDA, CDR2 SQIVND (reference sequence). The V and J ends lost 4 bases and 3 bases, in that order; junction bases with no gene match: 8. This CDR3 is CASSKTGTIKETQYF. CDR3 bases: TGTGCCAGTAGTAAAACCGGGACTATCAAAGAGACCCAGTACTTC.

The gene calls are TRBV7-8 and TRBJ2-7, with TRBD1 as a possible D gene (5 bases). CDR1 is SGHVS, CDR2 FQNEAQ, per germline. CDR3 length equals 14 residues. Trimming removed 1 base from V and 5 bases from J, with 12 bases in between. The CDR3 DNA is TGTGCCAGCAGCTTAGATCAGGGATTGGACGAGCAGTACTTC. Residues: CASSLDQGLDEQYF.

This clone has only one observation. The junction shows a germline mismatch at one end, possibly a read error. The chain employs TRBV5-1 and TRBJ2-2; perhaps TRBD1 as D (6 bases). The CDR3 consists of 16 residues. Germline CDR1 is SGHRS and CDR2 is YFSETQ. The CDR3 DNA follows: TGCGCCAGCAGTAATACCGGGACAACCAACACCGAGGAGCTGTTTTTT. Amino acids: CASSNTGTTNTEELFF.

This rearrangement joins TRBV18 to TRBJ1-1; 8 nucleotides align to TRBD1. V trimming: 4 bases; J trimming: 0 bases; junction bases outside the gene matches: 13. Germline values: CDR1 KGHSH, CDR2 LQKENI. CDR3 size: 18 residues. CDR3 region: CASSLQPPGQALNTEAFF. CDR3 in DNA: TGTGCCAGCTCACTACAACCGCCGGGACAGGCCCTGAACACTGAAGCTTTCTTT.